These T cell receptor beta chains were read from a single sample in a study of cytomegalovirus exposure and HLA in healthy donors. This table comes from immunoSEQ multiplex PCR, and its TCRdb copy is limited to in-frame clones, with some not included. This sample has 150,000 to 200,000 clones, with roughly four fifths found just once. Specimen: PBMCs. All receptors come from a man in his thirties or forties in good health and CMV-seronegative. The CDR3 runs from the conserved cysteine through the conserved F or W. A D gene is named only where the DNA matches it firmly. Clone size appears in some rows only: once, few, many, or a class for an expanded clone.

d_gene: TRBD1; abundance: NA; v_gene: TRBV29-1; j_gene: TRBJ2-7; CDR3nt: TGCAGCGTAGGGGACAGGGATGGTGAGTACGAGCAGTACTTC; CDR3aa: CSVGDRDGEYEQYF
d_gene: NA; abundance: NA; v_gene: TRBV11-3; j_gene: TRBJ2-5; CDR3nt: TGTGCCAGCAGCTCTGCGTTCGTCCCACAAGAGACCCAGTACTTC; CDR3aa: CASSSAFVPQETQYF
d_gene: NA; abundance: NA; v_gene: TRBV15; j_gene: TRBJ1-2; CDR3nt: TGTGCCACCAGCAGAGATGCGGCCCTCGCGGCCTTTGGCTACACCTTC; CDR3aa: CATSRDAALAAFGYTF
d_gene: TRBD1; abundance: NA; v_gene: TRBV18; j_gene: TRBJ1-5; CDR3nt: TGTGCCAGCTCACCGGGACAGGCAAAACAGCCCCAGCATTTT; CDR3aa: CASSPGQAKQPQHF
d_gene: NA; abundance: NA; v_gene: TRBV4-1; j_gene: TRBJ1-2; CDR3nt: TGCGCCAGCAGCTCAAAGGGGGGGGAAGCGAACTATGGCTACACCTTC; CDR3aa: CASSSKGGEANYGYTF
d_gene: NA; abundance: NA; v_gene: TRBV7-9; j_gene: TRBJ1-1; CDR3nt: TGTGCCAGCAGCTTGGCCATGAACACTGAAGCTTTCTTT; CDR3aa: CASSLAMNTEAFF
d_gene: TRBD1; abundance: NA; v_gene: TRBV5-6; j_gene: TRBJ1-5; CDR3nt: TGTGCCAGCAGCTTCCGGGACAGGAGGCCCCAGCATTTT; CDR3aa: CASSFRDRRPQHF
d_gene: NA; abundance: NA; v_gene: TRBV28; j_gene: TRBJ2-1; CDR3nt: TGTGCCAGCAGATCGAGGAGTGTAACCTACAATGAGCAGTTCTTC; CDR3aa: CASRSRSVTYNEQFF
d_gene: NA; abundance: NA; v_gene: TRBV30; j_gene: TRBJ1-3; CDR3nt: TGTGCCTGGGGACAGTGGTCTCCCTCTTCCTCTGGAAACACCATATATTTT; CDR3aa: CAWGQWSPSSSGNTIYF
d_gene: NA; abundance: NA; v_gene: TRBV6-6; j_gene: TRBJ1-2; CDR3nt: TGTGCCAGCAGTTACTCGGACAGCATAGAATACTTTGGCTACACCTTC; CDR3aa: CASSYSDSIEYFGYTF
d_gene: NA; abundance: NA; v_gene: TRBV6-1; j_gene: TRBJ1-1; CDR3nt: TGTGCCAGCAGTTGGGGGCCCGGGAACACTGAAGCTTTCTTT; CDR3aa: CASSWGPGNTEAFF
d_gene: NA; abundance: NA; v_gene: TRBV16; j_gene: TRBJ1-1; CDR3nt: TGTGCCAGCAGCCCCTCACCCAGGAACACTGAAGCTTTCTTT; CDR3aa: CASSPSPRNTEAFF
d_gene: NA; abundance: NA; v_gene: TRBV23-1; j_gene: TRBJ2-3; CDR3nt: TGCGCCAGCAGTCAATCCACTACGCTGGCAGATACGCAGTATTTT; CDR3aa: CASSQSTTLADTQYF
d_gene: TRBD1; abundance: NA; v_gene: TRBV7-2; j_gene: TRBJ1-2; CDR3nt: TGTGCCAGCAGCTTAGGGGGACAGGGGGTTAGCTACACCTTC; CDR3aa: CASSLGGQGVSYTF
d_gene: NA; abundance: NA; v_gene: TRBV28; j_gene: TRBJ2-7; CDR3nt: TGTGCCAGCAGAGCCGTATACGAGCAGTACTTC; CDR3aa: CASRAVYEQYF
d_gene: NA; abundance: NA; v_gene: TRBV30; j_gene: TRBJ2-2; CDR3nt: TGTGCCTGGAACTCGCTACACACCGGGGAGCTGTTTTTT; CDR3aa: CAWNSLHTGELFF
d_gene: TRBD2; abundance: few; v_gene: TRBV9; j_gene: TRBJ2-1; CDR3nt: TGTGCCAGCAGCGAAAGCGGGAGTAGTTACAATGAGCAGTTCTTC; CDR3aa: CASSESGSSYNEQFF
d_gene: NA; abundance: NA; v_gene: TRBV6-6; j_gene: TRBJ2-3; CDR3nt: TGTGCCAGCAGGGCACTACTCTACACAGATACGCAGTATTTT; CDR3aa: CASRALLYTDTQYF
d_gene: TRBD1; abundance: once; v_gene: TRBV14; j_gene: TRBJ1-5; CDR3nt: TGTGCCAGCAGTCAGGGGGGCAATCAGCCCCAGCATTTT; CDR3aa: CASSQGGNQPQHF
d_gene: NA; abundance: NA; v_gene: TRBV29-1; j_gene: TRBJ2-1; CDR3nt: TGCAGCTCCCTTAAGGGGGACAATGAGCAGTTCTTC; CDR3aa: CSSLKGDNEQFF
d_gene: NA; abundance: NA; v_gene: TRBV2; j_gene: TRBJ1-1; CDR3nt: TGTGTCACTCGGGGTAACGTGAACACTGAAGCTTTCTTT; CDR3aa: CVTRGNVNTEAFF
d_gene: NA; abundance: NA; v_gene: TRBV4-1; j_gene: TRBJ1-5; CDR3nt: TGCGCCAGCACCCTACAACATTCAGGGAACCAGCCCCAGCATTTT; CDR3aa: CASTLQHSGNQPQHF
d_gene: NA; abundance: NA; v_gene: TRBV27; j_gene: TRBJ2-1; CDR3nt: TGTGCCAGCAGCCCGACAGGTTACAATGAGCAGTTCTTC; CDR3aa: CASSPTGYNEQFF
d_gene: NA; abundance: NA; v_gene: TRBV27; j_gene: TRBJ2-7; CDR3nt: TGTGCCAGCAGTTTGTGGGCACAGCCCTACGAGCAGTACTTC; CDR3aa: CASSLWAQPYEQYF
d_gene: TRBD1; abundance: NA; v_gene: TRBV2; j_gene: TRBJ1-4; CDR3nt: TGTGCCAGCAGCAATGGACAGGGATTTGAAAAACTGTTTTTT; CDR3aa: CASSNGQGFEKLFF
d_gene: NA; abundance: NA; v_gene: TRBV19; j_gene: TRBJ2-2; CDR3nt: TGTGCCAGTACCCTAGTCCCGACCGGGGAGCTGTTTTTT; CDR3aa: CASTLVPTGELFF
d_gene: NA; abundance: NA; v_gene: TRBV4-1; j_gene: TRBJ2-3; CDR3nt: TGCGCCAGCAGGATGACTGGCACCAGCGCAGATACGCAGTATTTT; CDR3aa: CASRMTGTSADTQYF
d_gene: NA; abundance: NA; v_gene: TRBV29-1; j_gene: TRBJ2-5; CDR3nt: TGCAGCGTTGAAGGGGTCCAGGGTAGAGAGACCCAGTACTTC; CDR3aa: CSVEGVQGRETQYF
d_gene: TRBD2; abundance: NA; v_gene: TRBV30; j_gene: TRBJ2-7; CDR3nt: TGTGCCTGGAGCCTAGGGACTAGCGGATTCTACGAGCAGTACTTC; CDR3aa: CAWSLGTSGFYEQYF
d_gene: TRBD2; abundance: NA; v_gene: TRBV7-9; j_gene: TRBJ2-2; CDR3nt: TGTGCCAGCAGCTTAGTTCCGGGGGGGAACACCGGGGAGCTGTTTTTT; CDR3aa: CASSLVPGGNTGELFF
d_gene: TRBD1; abundance: once; v_gene: TRBV27; j_gene: TRBJ2-7; CDR3nt: TGTGCCAGCAGTCCCGCGAGGACAGGGGGGGGATCCGAGCAGTACTTC; CDR3aa: CASSPARTGGGSEQYF
d_gene: NA; abundance: NA; v_gene: TRBV5-6; j_gene: TRBJ2-1; CDR3nt: TGTGCCAGCAGCTTGCTCTCTAGCTCCTACAATGAGCAGTTCTTC; CDR3aa: CASSLLSSSYNEQFF
d_gene: NA; abundance: few; v_gene: TRBV2; j_gene: TRBJ2-7; CDR3nt: TGTGCCAGCGGTCGGGGATCCTACGAGCAGTACTTC; CDR3aa: CASGRGSYEQYF
d_gene: NA; abundance: NA; v_gene: TRBV28; j_gene: TRBJ2-5; CDR3nt: TGTGCCAGCGGATCGAGGAAAACCCAAGAGACCCAGTACTTC; CDR3aa: CASGSRKTQETQYF
d_gene: TRBD1; abundance: NA; v_gene: TRBV6-1; j_gene: TRBJ2-7; CDR3nt: TGTGCCAGTCGACAGGGTGGCGAGCAGTACTTC; CDR3aa: CASRQGGEQYF
d_gene: TRBD1; abundance: NA; v_gene: TRBV2; j_gene: TRBJ2-1; CDR3nt: TGTGCCAGCAGGGACAGGGACCGGTTCGACAATGAGCAGTTCTTC; CDR3aa: CASRDRDRFDNEQFF
d_gene: NA; abundance: NA; v_gene: TRBV15; j_gene: TRBJ1-4; CDR3nt: TGTGCCACCAGCAGAGATAATTCGAGAAATGAAAAACTGTTTTTT; CDR3aa: CATSRDNSRNEKLFF
d_gene: NA; abundance: NA; v_gene: TRBV10-1; j_gene: TRBJ2-3; CDR3nt: TGCGCCAGCTCGGTAGTACAGTACACAGATACGCAGTATTTT; CDR3aa: CASSVVQYTDTQYF
d_gene: TRBD1; abundance: NA; v_gene: TRBV28; j_gene: TRBJ1-5; CDR3nt: TGTGCCAGTCGGTTCCGGGACAGGGTTCAGCCCCAGCATTTT; CDR3aa: CASRFRDRVQPQHF
d_gene: TRBD1; abundance: NA; v_gene: TRBV10-3; j_gene: TRBJ2-2; CDR3nt: TGTGCCTCCACAGGGGGCGTGGTGGTCACCGGGGAGCTGTTTTTT; CDR3aa: CASTGGVVVTGELFF